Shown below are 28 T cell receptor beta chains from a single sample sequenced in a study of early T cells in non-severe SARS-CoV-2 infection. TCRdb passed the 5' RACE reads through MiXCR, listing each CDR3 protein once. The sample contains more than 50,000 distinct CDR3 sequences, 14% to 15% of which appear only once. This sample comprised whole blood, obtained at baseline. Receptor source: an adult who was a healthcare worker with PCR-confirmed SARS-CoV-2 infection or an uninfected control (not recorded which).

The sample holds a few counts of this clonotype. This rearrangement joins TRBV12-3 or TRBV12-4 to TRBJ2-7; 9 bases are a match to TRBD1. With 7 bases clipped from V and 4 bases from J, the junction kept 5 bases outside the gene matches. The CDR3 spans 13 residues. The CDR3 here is CASIQTGGYEQYF. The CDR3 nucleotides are TGTGCCAGCATCCAGACAGGGGGGTACGAGCAGTACTTC.

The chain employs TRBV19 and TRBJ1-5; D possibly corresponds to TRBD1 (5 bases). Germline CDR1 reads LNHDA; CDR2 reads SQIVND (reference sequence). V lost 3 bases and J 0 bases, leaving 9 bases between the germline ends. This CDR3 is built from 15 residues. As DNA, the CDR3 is TGTGCCAGTAGTATGCTAGGGGATAGCAATCAGCCCCAGCATTTT. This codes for CASSMLGDSNQPQHF.

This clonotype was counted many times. The CDR3 protein is CASSSRYNQPQHF. CDR3 bases: TGTGCCAGCAGTTCAAGGTACAATCAGCCCCAGCATTTT. The V and J genes are TRBV28 and TRBJ1-5; D gene unclear. Germline V CDR1 and CDR2: MDHEN, SYDVKM. V lost 4 bases to trimming and J lost 3 bases, with 7 bases between them. CDR3 length: 13 residues.

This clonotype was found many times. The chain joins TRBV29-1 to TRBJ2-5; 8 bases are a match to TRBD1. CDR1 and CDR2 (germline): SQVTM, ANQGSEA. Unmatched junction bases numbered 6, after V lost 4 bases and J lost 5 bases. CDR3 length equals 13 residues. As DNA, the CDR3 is TGCAGCGTTGGAAGGGGACAGGAGGAGACCCAGTACTTC. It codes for CSVGRGQEETQYF.

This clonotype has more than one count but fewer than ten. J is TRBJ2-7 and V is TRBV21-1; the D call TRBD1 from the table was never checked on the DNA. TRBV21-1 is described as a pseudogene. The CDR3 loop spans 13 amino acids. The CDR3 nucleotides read TGTGCCAGCAAAGGCAGGGGTATGAGCGAGCAGTACTTC. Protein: CASKGRGMSEQYF.

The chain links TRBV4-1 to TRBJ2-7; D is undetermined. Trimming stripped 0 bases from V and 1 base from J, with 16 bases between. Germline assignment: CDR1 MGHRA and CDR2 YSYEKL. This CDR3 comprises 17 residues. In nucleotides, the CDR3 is TGCGCCAGCAGCCAAGATCTGTCGGGCAGAACTTCCTACGAGCAGTACTTC. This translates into CASSQDLSGRTSYEQYF.

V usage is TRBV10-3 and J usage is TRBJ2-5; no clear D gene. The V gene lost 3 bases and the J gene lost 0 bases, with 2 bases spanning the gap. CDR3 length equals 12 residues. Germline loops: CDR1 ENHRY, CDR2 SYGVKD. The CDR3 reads CAISDNQETQYF. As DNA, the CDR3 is TGTGCCATCAGTGATAACCAAGAGACCCAGTACTTC.

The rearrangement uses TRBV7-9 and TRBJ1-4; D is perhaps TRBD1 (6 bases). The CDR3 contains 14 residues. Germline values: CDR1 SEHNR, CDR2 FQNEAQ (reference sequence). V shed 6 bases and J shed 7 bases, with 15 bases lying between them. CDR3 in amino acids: CASREQGLGEKLFF. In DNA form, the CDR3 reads TGTGCCAGCAGGGAACAGGGTCTGGGTGAAAAACTGTTTTTT.

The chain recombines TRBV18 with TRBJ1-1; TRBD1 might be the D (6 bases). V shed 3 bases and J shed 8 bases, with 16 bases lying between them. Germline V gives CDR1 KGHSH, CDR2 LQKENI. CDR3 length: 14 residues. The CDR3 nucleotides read TGTGCCAGCTCACCTTTTAGAAGCCAGGGGGAAGCTTTCTTT. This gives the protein CASSPFRSQGEAFF.

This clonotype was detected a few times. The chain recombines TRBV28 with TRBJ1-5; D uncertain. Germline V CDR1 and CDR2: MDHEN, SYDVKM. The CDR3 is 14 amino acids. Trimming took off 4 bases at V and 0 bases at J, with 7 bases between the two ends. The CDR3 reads CASSSLNSNQPQHF. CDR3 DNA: TGTGCCAGCAGTTCACTCAATAGCAATCAGCCCCAGCATTTT.

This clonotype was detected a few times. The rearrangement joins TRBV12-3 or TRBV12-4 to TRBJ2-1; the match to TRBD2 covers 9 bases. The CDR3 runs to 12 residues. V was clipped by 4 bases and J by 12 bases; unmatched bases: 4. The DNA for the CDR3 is TGTGCCAGCAGTTCTCTAGCGGGGAGGCAGTTCTTC. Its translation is CASSSLAGRQFF.

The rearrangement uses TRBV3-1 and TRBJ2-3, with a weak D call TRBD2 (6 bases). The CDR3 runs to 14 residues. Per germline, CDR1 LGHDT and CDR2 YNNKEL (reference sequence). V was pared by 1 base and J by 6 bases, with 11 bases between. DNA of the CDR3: TGTGCCAGCAGCCAAGGCGCTCTAGCGGATACGCAGTATTTT. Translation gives CASSQGALADTQYF.

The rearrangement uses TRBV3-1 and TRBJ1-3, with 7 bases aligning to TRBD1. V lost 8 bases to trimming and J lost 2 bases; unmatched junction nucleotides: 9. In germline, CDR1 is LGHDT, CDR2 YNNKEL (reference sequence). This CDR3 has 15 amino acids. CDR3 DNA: TGTGCCAGCTCTAGGGGAGGGGGCACTGGAAACACCATATATTTT. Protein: CASSRGGGTGNTIYF. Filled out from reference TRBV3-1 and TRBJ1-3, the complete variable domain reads DTAVSQTPKYLVTQMGNDKSIKCEQNLGHDTMYWYKQDSKKFLKIMFSYNNKELIINETVPNRFSPKSPDKAHLNLHINSLELGDSAVYFCASSRGGGTGNTIYFGEGSWLTVV.

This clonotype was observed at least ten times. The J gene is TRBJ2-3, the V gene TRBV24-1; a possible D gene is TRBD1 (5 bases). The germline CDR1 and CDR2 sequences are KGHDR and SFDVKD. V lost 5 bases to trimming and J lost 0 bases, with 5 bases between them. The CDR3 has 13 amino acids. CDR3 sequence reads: CATSGGSTDTQYF. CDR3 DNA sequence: TGTGCCACCAGTGGGGGCAGCACAGATACGCAGTATTTT.

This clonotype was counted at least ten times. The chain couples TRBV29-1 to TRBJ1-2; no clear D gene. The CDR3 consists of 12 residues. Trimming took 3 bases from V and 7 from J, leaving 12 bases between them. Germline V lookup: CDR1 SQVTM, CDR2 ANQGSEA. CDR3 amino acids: CSVDPEARGYTF. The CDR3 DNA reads TGCAGCGTTGACCCCGAAGCCCGTGGCTACACCTTC.

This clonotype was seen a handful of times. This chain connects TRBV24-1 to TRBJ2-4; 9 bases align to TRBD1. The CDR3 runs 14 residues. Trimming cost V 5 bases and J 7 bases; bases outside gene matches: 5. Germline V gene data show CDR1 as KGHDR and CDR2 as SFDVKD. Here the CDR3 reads CATSVGDRANIQYF. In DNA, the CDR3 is TGTGCCACCAGTGTCGGGGACAGGGCGAACATTCAGTACTTC.

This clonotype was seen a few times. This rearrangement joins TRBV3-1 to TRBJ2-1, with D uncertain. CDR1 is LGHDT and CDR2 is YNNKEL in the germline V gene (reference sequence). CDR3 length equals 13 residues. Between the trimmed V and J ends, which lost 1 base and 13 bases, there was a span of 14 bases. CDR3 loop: CASSQVSTARQFF. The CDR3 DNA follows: TGTGCCAGCAGCCAAGTTTCAACAGCTCGACAGTTCTTC.

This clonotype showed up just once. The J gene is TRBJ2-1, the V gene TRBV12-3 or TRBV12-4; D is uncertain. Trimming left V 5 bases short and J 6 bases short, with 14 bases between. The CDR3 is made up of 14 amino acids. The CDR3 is CASSLLRLPNEQFF. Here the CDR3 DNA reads TGTGCCAGCAGTCTCCTTCGACTCCCCAATGAGCAGTTCTTC.

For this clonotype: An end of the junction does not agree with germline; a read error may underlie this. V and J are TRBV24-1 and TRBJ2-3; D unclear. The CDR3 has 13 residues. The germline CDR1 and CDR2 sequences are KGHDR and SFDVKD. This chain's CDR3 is CVTSDPLGDTQYF. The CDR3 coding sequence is TGTGTCACCAGTGACCCACTGGGAGATACGCAGTATTTT.

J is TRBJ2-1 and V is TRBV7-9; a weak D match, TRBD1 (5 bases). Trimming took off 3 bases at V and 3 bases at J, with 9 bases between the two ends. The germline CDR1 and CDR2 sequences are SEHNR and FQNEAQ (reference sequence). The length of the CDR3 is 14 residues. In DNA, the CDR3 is TGTGCCAGCAGCTTCCAGGGCATCTACAATGAGCAGTTCTTC. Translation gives CASSFQGIYNEQFF.

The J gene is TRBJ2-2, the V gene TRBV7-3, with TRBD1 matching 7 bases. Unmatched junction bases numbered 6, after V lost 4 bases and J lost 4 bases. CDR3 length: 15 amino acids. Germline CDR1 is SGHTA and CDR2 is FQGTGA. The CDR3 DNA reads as TGTGCCAGCAGCTCACAGGGGATAGGCACCGGGGAGCTGTTTTTT. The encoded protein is CASSSQGIGTGELFF.

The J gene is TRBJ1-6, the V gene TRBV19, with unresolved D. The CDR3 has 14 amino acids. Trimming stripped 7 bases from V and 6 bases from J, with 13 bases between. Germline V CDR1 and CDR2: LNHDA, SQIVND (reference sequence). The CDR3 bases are TGTGCCAGTAAGAGCACGGCGGGTAATTCACCCCTCCACTTT. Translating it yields CASKSTAGNSPLHF.

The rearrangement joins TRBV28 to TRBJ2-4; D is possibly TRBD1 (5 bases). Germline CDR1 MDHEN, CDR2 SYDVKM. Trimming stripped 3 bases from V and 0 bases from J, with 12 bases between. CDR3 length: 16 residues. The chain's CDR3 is CASSFRGLLAKNIQYF. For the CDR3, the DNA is TGTGCCAGCAGTTTTAGGGGCCTCCTAGCCAAAAACATTCAGTACTTC.

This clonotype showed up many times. The CDR3 region is CASSIGPGANVLTF. The CDR3, as DNA: TGTGCCAGTAGTATAGGTCCTGGGGCCAACGTCCTGACTTTC. The genes are TRBV19 and TRBJ2-6; no firm D call. There are 14 residues in the CDR3. Per germline, CDR1 LNHDA and CDR2 SQIVND (reference sequence). V was cut by 1 base and J by 2 bases, with 3 bases left in between.

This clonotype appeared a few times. CDR3 residues: CASSLGTGSYEQYF. CDR3 nucleotide sequence: TGTGCCAGCAGTCTAGGGACAGGGTCCTACGAGCAGTACTTC. This chain links TRBV27 with TRBJ2-7; TRBD1 matches at 9 bases. The CDR3 covers 14 residues. From germline, CDR1 is MNHEY and CDR2 SMNVEV (reference sequence). The junction had 3 bases not matched to a gene; V was cut back by 5 bases and J by 1 base.

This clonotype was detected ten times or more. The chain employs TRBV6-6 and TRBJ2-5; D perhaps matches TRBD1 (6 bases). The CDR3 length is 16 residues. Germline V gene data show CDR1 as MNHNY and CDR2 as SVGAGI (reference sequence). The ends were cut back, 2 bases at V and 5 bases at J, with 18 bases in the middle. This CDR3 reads CASSYTGQESAETQYF. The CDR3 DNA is TGTGCCAGCAGTTACACAGGGCAGGAGAGTGCCGAGACCCAGTACTTC.

The CDR3 bases are TGTGCCAGCAGTCCCTTCCGGGATAAAAACTACGAGCAGTACTTC. This sequence encodes CASSPFRDKNYEQYF. The chain employs TRBV2 and TRBJ2-7, with D perhaps matching TRBD2 (5 bases). Germline CDR1 SNHLY, CDR2 FYNNEI. This CDR3 region has 15 residues. V was trimmed by 5 bases and J by 3 bases, leaving 17 bases between them.

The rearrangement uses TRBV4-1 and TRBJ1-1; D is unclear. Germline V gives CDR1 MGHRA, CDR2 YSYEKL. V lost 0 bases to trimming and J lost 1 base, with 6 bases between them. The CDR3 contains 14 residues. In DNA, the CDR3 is TGCGCCAGCAGCCAAGATGTGGCGAACACTGAAGCTTTCTTT. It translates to CASSQDVANTEAFF.